The clone carrying this T cell receptor (beta chain) was counted only a few times. Its antigen is currently unknown. This sample is drawn from a study of cytomegalovirus exposure and HLA in healthy donors. CDR1 and CDR2 from the germline V gene are LNHDA and SQIVND (reference sequence). The CDR3 runs 15 residues. V was pared by 6 bases and J by 4 bases, with 9 bases of the junction left unmatched. PCR used 60 Vbeta primers and 13 Jbeta primers. TCRdb keeps only in-frame clones here, not all; method: immunoSEQ multiplex PCR. In the table there are approximately 42,000 clones, roughly 80% of which are singletons. Whole-study findings and limits: An apparent linkage of common viral pathogens to several of the most significant clusters emerged in a later analysis. It was likely that a cluster of highly shared sequence variants was a sequencing artifact.

The clonotype comes from a man aged 50 to 60 in good health and CMV-seronegative. The sample comprised PBMCs. This rearrangement joins TRBV19 to TRBJ1-2, with TRBD1 matching 9 bases. DNA of the CDR3: TGTGCCAGTAGCACTACAGGGGGCTTCCCCTATGGCTACACCTTC. Its protein is CASSTTGGFPYGYTF. Full variable domain (outside the CDR3, taken from reference TRBV19 and TRBJ1-2): DGGITQSPKYLFRKEGQNVTLSCEQNLNHDAMYWYRQDPGQGLRLIYYSQIVNDFQKGDIAEGYSVSREKKESFPLTVTSAQKNPTAFYLCASSTTGGFPYGYTFGSGTRLTVV.